Below are 32 T cell receptor beta chains sequenced from a single sample in a study of metastatic and nonmetastatic thyroid tumors. MiXCR was used by TCRdb to re-call the PCR reads. The profile shows about 22,000 clones, under 25% of them singletons. Until they underwent thyroid surgery, no patient had received any treatment. Sequencing was carried out using blood. These receptors all come from a male donor with papillary thyroid cancer or a benign thyroid nodule (not recorded which). Some clones in this sample may be carry-over from other donors' samples.

This clone was observed a single time. The chain uses TRBV18 and TRBJ1-2, with a tentative D call TRBD1 (5 bases). Trimming left V 6 bases short and J 4 bases short, with 15 bases between. Germline V CDR1 and CDR2: KGHSH, LQKENI. The CDR3 has 14 amino acids. The CDR3 loop is CASSLAGEAYGYTF. Written as DNA, the CDR3 is TGTGCCAGCTCTCTGGCGGGGGAGGCCTATGGCTACACCTTC. The complete variable domain, with remaining parts taken from reference TRBV18 and TRBJ1-2, reads NAGVMQNPRHLVRRRGQEARLRCSPMKGHSHVYWYRQLPEEGLKFMVYLQKENIIDESGMPKERFSAEFPKEGPSILRIQQVVRGDSAAYFCASSLAGEAYGYTFGSGTRLTVV.

This clone was counted ten times or more. The chain employs TRBV2 and TRBJ2-1; D uncertain. Per the germline V gene, CDR1 is SNHLY and CDR2 is FYNNEI. There are 13 residues in the CDR3. Trimming cost V 2 bases and J 4 bases, with 6 bases left between them. The CDR3 DNA sequence: TGTGCCAGCAGTGAAATGGGTTACAATGAGCAGTTCTTC. This translates into CASSEMGYNEQFF.

This clone occurred many times. V gene TRBV18 combines with J gene TRBJ2-2; 7 bases are shared with TRBD1. The V gene end was trimmed by 5 bases and the J gene end by 7 bases; junction bases not matched to a gene: 7. The germline V gene encodes CDR1 KGHSH and CDR2 LQKENI. The CDR3 contains 14 residues. The CDR3 sequence is CASSFDRAGGELFF. The CDR3 DNA reads as TGTGCCAGCTCATTCGACAGGGCCGGCGGGGAGCTGTTTTTT.

The sample holds a few counts of this clone. This chain links TRBV6-2 or TRBV6-3 with TRBJ2-2; tentatively, D is TRBD1 (6 bases). Per the germline V gene, CDR1 is MNHEY and CDR2 is SVGEGT. V was pared by 7 bases and J by 6 bases, with 18 bases between. The CDR3 loop spans 15 amino acids. CDR3: CASILTGLGPGELFF. DNA for the CDR3: TGTGCCAGCATCCTTACAGGGTTGGGGCCCGGGGAGCTGTTTTTT.

This clone was recorded at least ten times. The chain's CDR3 is CASRAGTGLSETQYF. The CDR3 bases are TGCGCCAGCAGGGCCGGGACAGGGCTGTCGGAGACCCAGTACTTC. The chain combines TRBV5-1 with TRBJ2-5; TRBD1 aligns across 9 bases. Losses at the gene ends were 5 bases for V and 5 bases for J; bases not matched to a gene: 10. Germline assignment: CDR1 SGHRS and CDR2 YFSETQ. The length of the CDR3 is 15 residues. Based on the CDR3 plus reference TRBV5-1 and TRBJ2-5, the full variable domain is KAGVTQTPRYLIKTRGQQVTLSCSPISGHRSVSWYQQTPGQGLQFLFEYFSETQRNKGNFPGRFSGRQFSNSRSEMNVSTLELGDSALYLCASRAGTGLSETQYFGPGTRLLVL.

This chain uses TRBV6-2 or TRBV6-3 with TRBJ2-2, with a possible D match to TRBD2 (6 bases). Germline V lookup: CDR1 MNHEY, CDR2 SVGEGT. This CDR3 has 19 amino acids. Deletions cut 3 bases from V and 1 base from J, with 21 bases between. For the CDR3, the DNA is TGTGCCAGCAGTTATGGGGGAGGTGTCGCTGACCTGAACACCGGGGAGCTGTTTTTT. Encoded protein: CASSYGGGVADLNTGELFF.

This chain connects TRBV7-2 to TRBJ1-1; no clear D. The germline V gene has CDR1 SGHTA and CDR2 FQGNSA. The V gene lost 2 bases and the J gene lost 1 base, with 8 bases spanning the gap. This CDR3 region has 14 residues. Written as DNA, the CDR3 is TGTGCCAGCAGCTTACCCAGAAAGAACACTGAAGCTTTCTTT. As protein: CASSLPRKNTEAFF.

This chain links TRBV4-2 with TRBJ1-2; D might be TRBD1 (6 bases). The CDR3 is made up of 17 amino acids. Germline V lookup: CDR1 LGHNA, CDR2 YNFKEQ. The ends were cut back, 1 base at V and 8 bases at J, with 23 bases in the middle. CDR3 coding DNA: TGTGCCAGCAGCCAAGTAGATTTGAGTAGGGGGGCGCTCGGCTACACCTTC. This encodes CASSQVDLSRGALGYTF.

The CDR3 sequence: CATSDEMYYGYTF. The CDR3, as DNA: TGTGCCACCAGTGATGAGATGTACTATGGCTACACCTTC. This sequence joins TRBV24-1 and TRBJ1-2; D is undetermined. The CDR3 extends over 13 amino acids. CDR1 and CDR2 from the germline V gene are KGHDR and SFDVKD. Trimming removed 3 bases at V and 3 bases at J, with 7 bases between.

Sample share makes this clone medium-sized. V is TRBV27 and J is TRBJ2-5; 12 bases agree with TRBD2. Losses at the gene ends were 4 bases for V and 1 base for J; bases not matched to a gene: 10. This CDR3 comprises 18 residues. Germline V lookup: CDR1 MNHEY, CDR2 SMNVEV (reference sequence). This chain's CDR3 is CASSSGLAGGPGQETQYF. CDR3 bases: TGTGCCAGCAGTTCCGGGCTAGCGGGAGGGCCTGGCCAAGAGACCCAGTACTTC.

This clone rates as medium-sized. The chain recombines TRBV4-1 with TRBJ2-7; the match to TRBD1 covers 7 bases. This CDR3 has 16 residues. Germline CDR1 MGHRA, CDR2 YSYEKL. Losses at the gene ends were 1 base for V and 2 bases for J; bases not matched to a gene: 8. CDR3 protein: CASSQGLGGQTYEQYF. Written as DNA, the CDR3 is TGCGCCAGCAGCCAAGGCCTTGGGGGACAGACCTACGAGCAGTACTTC.

The chain has TRBV11-1 and TRBJ2-3; D perhaps matches TRBD2 (6 bases). CDR1 is SGHAT and CDR2 is FQDESV in the germline V gene (reference sequence). The ends were cut back, 7 bases at V and 8 bases at J, with 19 bases in the middle. The CDR3 totals 14 residues. CDR3 region: CASILNPVGGTQYF. CDR3 sequence (DNA): TGTGCCAGCATCTTGAACCCGGTGGGAGGTACGCAGTATTTT.

This clone has more than one count but fewer than ten. V usage is TRBV28 and J usage is TRBJ2-3; D gene unclear. CDR1 and CDR2 from the germline V gene are MDHEN and SYDVKM. V lost 3 bases and J lost 7, with 8 bases in between. The CDR3 runs to 12 residues. CDR3 nucleotide sequence: TGTGCCAGCAGTTTGCCGGGTAATACGCAGTATTTT. This codes for CASSLPGNTQYF.

The chain has TRBV20-1 and TRBJ1-2; 7 positions agree with TRBD1. The germline V gene has CDR1 DFQATT and CDR2 SNEGSKA (reference sequence). J was trimmed by 6 bases and V by 6 bases; bases with no gene match: 10. The CDR3 contains 13 residues. The CDR3 loop is CSAYLQGLDGYTF. The CDR3 DNA follows: TGCAGTGCCTACCTACAGGGGTTAGATGGCTACACCTTC.

The gene calls are TRBV12-3 or TRBV12-4 and TRBJ2-1; D remains unclear. V lost 5 bases to trimming and J lost 8 bases, with 7 bases between them. The CDR3 spans 11 residues. CDR3 sequence (DNA): TGTGCCAGCAGTAAGGGCCATGAGCAGTTCTTC. Translation: CASSKGHEQFF.

This clone was recorded many times. This chain uses TRBV3-1 with TRBJ2-1; TRBD2 matches 9 bases. Per the germline V gene, CDR1 is LGHDT and CDR2 is YNNKEL (reference sequence). The trim removed 0 bases at V and 3 bases at J, leaving 0 bases unmatched. This CDR3 has 15 residues. In DNA form, the CDR3 reads TGTGCCAGCAGCCAAGAACTAGCGGGCTACAATGAGCAGTTCTTC. This codes for CASSQELAGYNEQFF.

About this clone: Mismatch with germline at one junction end may stem from a read error. The chain has TRBV7-9 and TRBJ2-7, with D possibly being TRBD1 or TRBD2 (5 bases each). The CDR3 covers 15 residues. CDR1 is SEHNR, CDR2 FQNEAQ, per germline (reference sequence). CDR3 coding DNA: TGTGCCAGCAGCATTGGGGACCCCTGGGGTTACGAGCAGTATTTC. Amino acid sequence: CASSIGDPWGYEQYF.

This clone was seen at least ten times. The V and J genes are TRBV5-8 and TRBJ1-4; D is ambiguous. Deletions cut 3 bases from V and 6 bases from J, with 12 bases between. The V gene's germline CDR1 is SGHTS and CDR2 YDEGEE. The CDR3 totals 14 residues. CDR3 sequence (DNA): TGTGCCAGCAGCTCGTACGGTCCAGATGAAAAACTGTTTTTT. It encodes CASSSYGPDEKLFF.

This clone was counted between two and nine times. The chain links TRBV12-3 or TRBV12-4 to TRBJ2-3, with a weak D call TRBD1 (5 bases). The CDR3 length is 15 residues. The V end lost 5 bases, the J end lost 3 bases, and 15 bases lay between the germline ends. This CDR3 is CASSPLGLSTDTQYF. CDR3 nucleotides: TGTGCCAGCAGTCCTTTGGGGCTCTCAACAGATACGCAGTATTTT.

The gene calls are TRBV28 and TRBJ1-3; no clear D gene. The CDR3 is 16 residues long. The germline V gene encodes CDR1 MDHEN and CDR2 SYDVKM. The germline V and J ends were trimmed by 5 bases and 0 bases, with 14 bases remaining between them. In nucleotides, the CDR3 is TGTGCCAGCAGTACTAACACCTTGAGCTCTGGAAACACCATATATTTT. This translates into CASSTNTLSSGNTIYF.

This clone was picked up many times. The chain joins TRBV12-3 or TRBV12-4 to TRBJ1-3, with TRBD1 identical over 8 bases. CDR3 size: 15 residues. V lost 7 bases and J lost 0; bases outside the gene matches: 5. CDR3 region: CASTSTGASGNTIYF. The CDR3 nucleotides read TGTGCCAGCACCTCGACAGGGGCCTCTGGAAACACCATATATTTT.

This clone was counted ten times or more. The chain has TRBV5-4 and TRBJ2-1, with D hard to call. Trimming left V 0 bases short and J 3 bases short, with 7 bases between. This CDR3 has 14 residues. The germline V gene has CDR1 SGHNT and CDR2 YYREEE (reference sequence). This chain's CDR3 is CASSLAANYNEQFF. In nucleotides, the CDR3 is TGTGCCAGCAGCTTGGCCGCCAACTACAATGAGCAGTTCTTC.

This clone was counted ten times or more. The chain links TRBV27 to TRBJ2-7; no clear D gene. Trimming left V 3 bases short and J 0 bases short, with 9 bases between. There are 14 residues in the CDR3. Germline V gene data show CDR1 as MNHEY and CDR2 as SMNVEV (reference sequence). The CDR3 nucleotides read TGTGCCAGCAGTTTTATGGGCAGCTCCTACGAGCAGTACTTC. It is translated as CASSFMGSSYEQYF.

In this sample, this clone turned up many times. The chain links TRBV28 to TRBJ2-3; TRBD2 might be the D (6 bases). The length of the CDR3 is 17 residues. Germline CDR1 and CDR2: MDHEN and SYDVKM. The V end was cut by 5 bases, the J end by 4 bases, with 22 bases between. CDR3 DNA: TGTGCCAGCAGTCCCCGGCTATGGCGGGGACTCGCAGATACGCAGTATTTT. It encodes CASSPRLWRGLADTQYF.

This clone was seen many times. V and J are TRBV12-3 or TRBV12-4 and TRBJ2-7; tentatively, D is TRBD2 (5 bases). Trimming shortened V by 3 bases and J by 5 bases, and 17 bases separated the two germline ends. The CDR3 contains 15 residues. CDR3 residues: CASSLMGGPGNEQYF. In DNA form, the CDR3 reads TGTGCCAGCAGTTTGATGGGCGGGCCTGGGAACGAGCAGTACTTC.

The chain couples TRBV5-1 to TRBJ1-3, with D unclear. The V gene's germline CDR1 is SGHRS and CDR2 YFSETQ. The CDR3 sequence is 14 residues long. V was cut by 0 bases and J by 4 bases, with 8 bases left in between. The CDR3 region has the DNA TGCGCCAGCAGCTTGGAGGGAGAAGGAAACACCATATATTTT. Translation gives CASSLEGEGNTIYF.

This clone was seen repeatedly, ten times or more. The chain has TRBV6-1 and TRBJ2-3; 7 nucleotides agree with TRBD2. Germline trimming cut 8 bases from V and 4 bases from J; bases unmatched to any gene: 12. The CDR3 has 15 residues. Germline values: CDR1 MNHNS, CDR2 SASEGT. The CDR3 region has the DNA TGTGCCAGCGTAGTAGAGGGAGGGAGTTCAGATACGCAGTATTTT. Translation gives CASVVEGGSSDTQYF.

In its sample, this clone was seen a few times. V is TRBV19 and J is TRBJ1-5; no definite D call. CDR1 and CDR2 from the germline V gene are LNHDA and SQIVND (reference sequence). The CDR3 spans 13 residues. The ends were cut back, 3 bases at V and 7 bases at J, with 10 bases in the middle. The CDR3 region has the DNA TGTGCCAGTAGTATGGGAAGGGAACAGCCCCAGCATTTT. Its protein is CASSMGREQPQHF.

This clone is medium-sized within its sample. This chain connects TRBV6-1 to TRBJ1-1; D remains ambiguous. With 3 bases removed from V and 2 bases from J, the gap between germline ends came to 13 bases. The germline gives CDR1 MNHNS, CDR2 SASEGT. The CDR3 spans 15 residues. CDR3 loop: CASSEPGRANTEAFF. CDR3 in DNA: TGTGCCAGCAGTGAGCCCGGAAGGGCAAACACTGAAGCTTTCTTT.

The chain couples TRBV30 to TRBJ1-2; D gene ambiguous. V was cut by 1 base and J by 9 bases, with 24 bases left in between. In germline, CDR1 is GTSNPN, CDR2 SVGIG (reference sequence). There are 16 residues in the CDR3. The CDR3 reads CAWSDLSTVARGSYTF. CDR3 coding DNA: TGTGCCTGGAGTGACCTTTCGACGGTCGCTCGGGGTAGCTACACCTTC.

The rearrangement links TRBV20-1 to TRBJ2-4, with D maybe TRBD2 (6 bases). Trimming pared 7 bases from V and 0 bases from J, leaving 10 bases between. Germline-derived CDR1 and CDR2 are DFQATT and SNEGSKA (reference sequence). The CDR3 runs to 13 residues. The CDR3 loop reads CSVEGLAKNIQYF. CDR3 DNA: TGCAGTGTGGAGGGGCTAGCCAAAAACATTCAGTACTTC.

This clone has a count of ten or more. The chain combines TRBV4-1 with TRBJ2-1, with D tentatively TRBD1 or TRBD2 (5 bases each). V lost 2 bases to trimming and J lost 4 bases, with 21 bases between them. The CDR3 contains 18 residues. Germline V lookup: CDR1 MGHRA, CDR2 YSYEKL. CDR3 loop: CASSQRPNVYEGYNEQFF. DNA of the CDR3: TGCGCCAGCAGCCAAAGACCGAACGTCTACGAGGGGTACAATGAGCAGTTCTTC.